This entry is about one T cell receptor (beta chain). The sample is drawn from a study of blood T cell repertoires in COVID-19. About the study: Samples taken during acute and convalescent COVID-19 were collected in the United States, Italy and Spain.

Sequencing used immunoSEQ multiplex PCR; TCRdb keeps in-frame clones, though not all of them. The top ten hold over 9.5% of the sample, which has tens of thousands of clones, 88% seen once. The germline CDR1 and CDR2 sequences are SGHRS and YFSETQ. The ends were cut back, 0 bases at V and 7 bases at J, with 4 bases in the middle. CDR3 length equals 11 residues. This receptor was identified in a woman between 35 and 50 years old who had recovered from COVID-19. The chain joins TRBV5-1 to TRBJ1-2, with D unclear. The specimen was PBMCs or T cells enriched from blood (not recorded which). CDR3 region: CASSLGSGYTF. CDR3 coding DNA: TGCGCCAGCAGCTTGGGCAGTGGCTACACCTTC.